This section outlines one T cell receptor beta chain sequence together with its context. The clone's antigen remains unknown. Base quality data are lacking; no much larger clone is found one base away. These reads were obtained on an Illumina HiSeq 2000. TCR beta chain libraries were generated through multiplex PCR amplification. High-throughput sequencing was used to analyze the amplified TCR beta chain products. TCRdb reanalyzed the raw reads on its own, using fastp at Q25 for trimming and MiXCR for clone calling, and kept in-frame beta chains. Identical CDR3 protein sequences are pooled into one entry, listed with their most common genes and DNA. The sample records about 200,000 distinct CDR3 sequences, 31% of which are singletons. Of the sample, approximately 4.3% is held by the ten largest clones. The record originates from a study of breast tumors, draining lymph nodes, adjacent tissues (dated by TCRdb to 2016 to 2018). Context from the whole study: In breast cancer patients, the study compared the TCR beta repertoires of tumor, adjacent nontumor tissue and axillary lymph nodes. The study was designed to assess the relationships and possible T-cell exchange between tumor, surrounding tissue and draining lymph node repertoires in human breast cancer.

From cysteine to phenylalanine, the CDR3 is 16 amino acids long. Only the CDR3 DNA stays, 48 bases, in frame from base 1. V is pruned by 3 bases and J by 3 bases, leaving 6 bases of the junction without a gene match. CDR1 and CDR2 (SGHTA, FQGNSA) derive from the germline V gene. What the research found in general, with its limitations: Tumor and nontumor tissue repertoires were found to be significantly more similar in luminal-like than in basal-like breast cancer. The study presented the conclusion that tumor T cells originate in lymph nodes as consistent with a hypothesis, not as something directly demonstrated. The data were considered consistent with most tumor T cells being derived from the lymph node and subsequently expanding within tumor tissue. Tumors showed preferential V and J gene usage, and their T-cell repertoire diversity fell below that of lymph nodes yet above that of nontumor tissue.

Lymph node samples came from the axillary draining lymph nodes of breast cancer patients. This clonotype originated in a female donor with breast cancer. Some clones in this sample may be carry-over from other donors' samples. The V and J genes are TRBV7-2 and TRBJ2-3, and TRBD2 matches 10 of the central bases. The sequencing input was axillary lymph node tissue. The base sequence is TGTGCCAGCAGCTTCACCGGGACTAGCGTTACAGATACGCAGTATTTT. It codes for CASSFTGTSVTDTQYF.